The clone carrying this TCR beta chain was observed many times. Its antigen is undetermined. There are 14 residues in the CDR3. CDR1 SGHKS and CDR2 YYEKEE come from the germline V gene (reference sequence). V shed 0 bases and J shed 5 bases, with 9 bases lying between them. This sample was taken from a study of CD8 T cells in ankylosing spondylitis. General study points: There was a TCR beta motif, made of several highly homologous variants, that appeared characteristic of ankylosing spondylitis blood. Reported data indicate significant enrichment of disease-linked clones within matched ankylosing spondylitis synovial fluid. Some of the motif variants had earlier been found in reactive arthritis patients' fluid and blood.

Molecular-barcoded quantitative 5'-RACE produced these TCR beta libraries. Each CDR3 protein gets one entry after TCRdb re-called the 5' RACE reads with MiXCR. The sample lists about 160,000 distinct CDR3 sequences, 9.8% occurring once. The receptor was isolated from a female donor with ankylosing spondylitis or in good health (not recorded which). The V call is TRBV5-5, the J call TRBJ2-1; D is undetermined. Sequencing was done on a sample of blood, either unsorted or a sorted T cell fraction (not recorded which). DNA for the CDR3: TGTGCCAGCAGCTTGGCACGAGCTCACAATGAGCAGTTCTTC. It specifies CASSLARAHNEQFF.